The T cell receptor (beta chain) described here comes from a study of vaccination effects on CD4 cells after COVID-19. Sequenced by immunoSEQ multiplex PCR; TCRdb stores in-frame clones only, minus some. The data hold tens of thousands of clones, with about 70% observed a single time. Of note for this clone: Its antigen is unknown.

CDR1 and CDR2 from the germline V gene are WNHNN and SYGVQD (reference sequence). V trimming: 4 bases; J trimming: 6 bases; junction bases outside the gene matches: 9. This CDR3 contains 15 residues. Antigen-specific CD4+ T cells were first expanded with viral peptide pools by the ViraFEST assay and only then sequenced. Subsequent to less than twelve days of culture, CD4+ T cells were isolated. The participants, recipients of two vaccine doses, got either BNT162b2 or mRNA-1273. Each culture well received a few million PBMC. These cells were then cultured in IMDM with 7.5 to 10 IU/ml IL-2 and roughly 10 ug/ml peptides.

Sequences were derived from CD4+ T cells from PBMCs cultured with HCoV-229E spike peptides, sampled after COVID-19 vaccination. V usage is TRBV10-1 and J usage is TRBJ1-2; 9 nucleotides match TRBD1. This TCR came from a human donor who received a COVID-19 vaccine. CDR3 in amino acids: CASSGRTGAYDGYTF. Here the CDR3 DNA reads TGCGCCAGCAGTGGACGGACAGGGGCCTATGATGGCTACACCTTC.